This T cell receptor beta chain comes out of a study of Ad26.COV2.S vaccination and SARS-CoV-2 variants. Germline lookup yields CDR1 LGHDT and CDR2 YNNKEL (reference sequence). The CDR3 totals 16 residues. Germline trimming cut 0 bases from V and 2 bases from J; bases unmatched to any gene: 6. Treatment: some 20 received Ad26.COV2.S at low or high dose, single or two shots; several received placebo; per-sample allocation not given. Day 63 following the first vaccine or placebo injection was when the samples were taken. Clones were sequenced by immunoSEQ multiplex PCR, and TCRdb holds only the in-frame ones, with some missing. The repertoire has roughly 380,000 clones, roughly 85% of them found once; the top ten carry less than 4%.

Here the sequenced sample was peripheral blood, taken in a trial of Ad26.COV2.S vaccine versus placebo. This chain joins TRBV3-1 (or the pseudogene TRBV3-2) and TRBJ1-2; TRBD1 agrees at 7 bases. The TCR originated in a person aged 18-65 years who received the Ad26.COV2.S COVID-19 vaccine or a placebo. The CDR3 coding sequence is TGTGCCAGCAGCCAAGAGAGGCAGGGGGTAAACTATGGCTACACCTTC. Translation: CASSQERQGVNYGYTF.